Listed below are T cell receptor beta chains from one sample, sequenced in a study of technical replicates of blood from a handful of donors. Measured with immunoSEQ multiplex PCR; TCRdb has only the in-frame clones, and not every one. The sample has around 81,000 clones; approximately 94% are singletons. The sample was T cells isolated from PBMCs. These receptors all come from a human donor in good health. The CDR3 runs from the conserved cysteine through the conserved F or W. D genes are given only for firm matches. The size of a clone is reported for some rows only, either as once, few or many, or as a class for expanded clones.

j_call v_call clone_size d_call cdr3_aa cdr3_nt
TRBJ1-5 TRBV6-1 - - CASRALTADNQPQHF TGTGCCAGCAGGGCTTTGACAGCAGACAATCAGCCCCAGCATTTT
TRBJ1-3 TRBV18 - TRBD1 CASSAQGAYGNTIYF TGTGCCAGCTCAGCACAGGGGGCGTACGGAAACACCATATATTTT
TRBJ2-1 TRBV7-3 - TRBD2 CASSLLAVSSYNEQFF TGTGCCAGCAGCTTACTAGCGGTAAGCTCCTACAATGAGCAGTTCTTC
TRBJ2-7 TRBV6-1 - TRBD2 CASTRYGTSGYEQYF TGTGCCAGCACCAGATACGGGACTAGCGGTTACGAGCAGTACTTC
TRBJ2-2 TRBV7-9 - TRBD1 CASSPRGQGATGELFF TGTGCCAGCAGCCCGAGGGGACAGGGGGCAACCGGGGAGCTGTTTTTT
TRBJ2-7 TRBV4-1 - TRBD1 CASSQDAGGYEQYF TGCGCCAGCAGCCAAGACGCAGGGGGCTACGAGCAGTACTTC
TRBJ2-2 TRBV19 - TRBD2 CASSKIAGGLNIGELFF TGTGCCAGTAGTAAAATAGCGGGAGGGCTGAACATCGGGGAGCTGTTTTTT
TRBJ1-5 TRBV5-6 - TRBD1 CASSLRTGANQPQHF TGTGCCAGCAGCTTGAGGACAGGGGCAAATCAGCCCCAGCATTTT
TRBJ1-5 TRBV19 - - CASIGTIQPQHF TGTGCCAGTATCGGGACAATACAGCCCCAGCATTTT
TRBJ1-2 TRBV5-6 - TRBD1 CASSPQTGASYGYTF TGTGCCAGCAGCCCCCAGACAGGGGCATCCTATGGCTACACCTTC
TRBJ2-1 TRBV11-3 once TRBD1 CASSPTGENEQFF TGTGCCAGCAGCCCCACAGGGGAAAATGAGCAGTTCTTC
TRBJ2-7 TRBV18 - - CASSPRPGTYEQYF TGTGCCAGCTCACCAAGACCAGGGACCTACGAGCAGTACTTC
TRBJ2-3 TRBV7-9 once - CASSLGWGLFTDTQYF TGTGCCAGCAGCTTAGGTTGGGGGCTATTCACAGATACGCAGTATTTT
TRBJ1-2 TRBV5-5 - - CASSLKGDFYGYTF TGTGCCAGCAGCCTGAAAGGGGACTTCTATGGCTACACCTTC
TRBJ2-7 TRBV7-9 - TRBD1 CASSLQDRDVDEQYF TGTGCCAGCAGCTTGCAGGACAGGGATGTCGACGAGCAGTACTTC
TRBJ2-7 TRBV28 - - CASSLSLSGSSYEQYF TGTGCCAGCAGTTTATCACTCTCGGGGAGCTCCTACGAGCAGTACTTC
TRBJ1-1 TRBV7-9 - - CASGETAGTEAFF TGTGCCAGCGGCGAAACGGCGGGCACTGAAGCTTTCTTT